This T cell receptor beta chain was profiled in a study of regulatory T cells in long-lasting Graves disease. Findings and limits, study-wide: Persistent Graves' disease cases displayed lower TCR diversity than newly diagnosed ones. Examination was confined to peripheral blood, excluding thyroid tissue.

This clonotype was observed at least ten times. No antigen is known for it. The sample's time point: persistent/refractory GD, antithyroid drugs over 5 years with positive TRAb. RNA isolated from PBMCs was used to make the TCR library. Graves' disease diagnoses followed American Thyroid Association guidelines. Arm-PCR with iRepertoire HTBI primers amplified the CDR3 regions for these TCR beta libraries. In TCRdb, the multiplex PCR reads were re-called with MiXCR into one record per CDR3 protein. The table records roughly 450,000 distinct CDR3 sequences, around 21% of them present only once. The ends lost 5 bases at V and 3 bases at J; junction bases unmatched: 6. CDR1 is MDHEN and CDR2 is SYDVKM in the germline V gene. CDR3 length: 16 amino acids.

The sequence derives from a female donor with Graves disease. Sequencing was performed on peripheral blood mononuclear cells (PBMCs), taken when the disease was refractory, from a patient treated with antithyroid drugs. V is TRBV28 and J is TRBJ2-5, with 13 bases identical to TRBD2. The CDR3: CASSTDGLAGEETQYF. The CDR3 DNA reads as TGTGCCAGCAGTACCGACGGACTAGCGGGGGAAGAGACCCAGTACTTC.